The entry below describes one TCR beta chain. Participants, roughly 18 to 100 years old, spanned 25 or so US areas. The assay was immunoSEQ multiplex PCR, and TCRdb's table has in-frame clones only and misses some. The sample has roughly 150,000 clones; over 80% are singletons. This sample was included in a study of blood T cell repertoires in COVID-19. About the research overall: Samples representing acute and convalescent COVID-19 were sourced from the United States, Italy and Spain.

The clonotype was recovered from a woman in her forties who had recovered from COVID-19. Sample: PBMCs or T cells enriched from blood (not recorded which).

This CDR3 is CASSRIDYGYTF. The DNA of the CDR3 is TGTGCCAGCAGCCGTATCGACTATGGCTACACCTTC. The chain uses TRBV5-8 and TRBJ1-2; D is uncertain. V was clipped by 4 bases and J by 3 bases, with 7 bases between them. Germline-derived CDR1 and CDR2 are SGHTS and YDEGEE. This CDR3 spans 12 amino acids.